The 28 T cell receptor beta chains given below trace back to one sample, sequenced in a study of patients and donors after allogeneic stem cell transplantation. MiXCR, run by TCRdb on the RT-PCR reads, gives a single entry per CDR3 protein. The repertoire consists of about a million distinct CDR3 sequences, with roughly 18% occurring once and the leading ten covering roughly 6%. The material sequenced was blood, either unsorted or a sorted T cell fraction (not recorded which). These TCRs come from a human donor who was either an allogeneic HSCT recipient or a stem cell or donor lymphocyte infusion donor (not recorded which). It is not recorded whose cells these are; they may come from a transplant donor.

This clonotype has only a few counts. The V call is TRBV12-3 or TRBV12-4, the J call TRBJ2-2, with D unresolved. The V end lost 1 base, the J end lost 5 bases, and 14 bases lay between the germline ends. The CDR3 extends over 16 amino acids. The CDR3 DNA reads TGTGCCAGCAGTTTAGTGTTTGCGGAAAGTACCGGGGAGCTGTTTTTT. The encoded protein is CASSLVFAESTGELFF.

This chain's CDR3 is CSARQNRGLAQPQHF. The CDR3 DNA sequence: TGCAGTGCTAGACAAAACAGGGGGCTAGCACAGCCCCAGCATTTT. The gene calls are TRBV20-1 and TRBJ1-5, with 9 positions matching TRBD1. In germline, CDR1 is DFQATT, CDR2 SNEGSKA (reference sequence). Trimming took 2 bases from V and 7 from J; bases not matched to a gene: 9. CDR3 size: 15 residues.

This clonotype was observed a few times. This chain links TRBV27 with TRBJ2-3; 13 positions match TRBD2. From germline, CDR1 is MNHEY and CDR2 SMNVEV (reference sequence). Losses at the gene ends were 6 bases for V and 5 bases for J; bases not matched to a gene: 5. The CDR3 contains 15 residues. The CDR3 nucleotides are TGTGCCAGCAGACTAGCGGGGGGGCATAAAGATACGCAGTATTTT. The encoded protein is CASRLAGGHKDTQYF.

In its sample, this clonotype was seen a few times. The CDR3, as DNA: TGCAGTGCTAGAACCAGAGAGGTGGGTCCTAACGGCTACACCTTC. Amino acids: CSARTREVGPNGYTF. The chain couples TRBV20-1 to TRBJ1-2; D is undetermined. The CDR3 spans 15 residues. The germline V gene has CDR1 DFQATT and CDR2 SNEGSKA (reference sequence). Trimming removed 2 bases from V and 8 bases from J, with 21 bases in between.

This clonotype has only a few counts. This sequence joins TRBV6-1 and TRBJ2-7, with 16 bases aligning to TRBD2. The CDR3 contains 16 residues. Per the germline V gene, CDR1 is MNHNS and CDR2 is SASEGT. J gave up 5 bases and V 6 bases, and 7 bases lay outside the gene matches. The CDR3 loop is CASRGLAGGPIDEQYF. The DNA for the CDR3 is TGTGCCAGCAGGGGACTAGCGGGAGGGCCTATCGACGAGCAGTACTTC.

The sample holds many counts of this clonotype. The CDR3 here is CASSLRQMTSGNTIYF. The CDR3 DNA reads TGTGCCAGCAGTCTCCGACAGATGACCTCTGGAAACACCATATATTTT. The chain couples TRBV12-3 or TRBV12-4 to TRBJ1-3; D might be TRBD1 (5 bases). Trimming took off 5 bases at V and 0 bases at J, with 14 bases between the two ends. The CDR3 covers 16 residues.

This clonotype was counted a few times. The chain is built from TRBV9 and TRBJ2-1; 7 nucleotides align to TRBD2. The J segment lost 0 bases and the V segment lost 4 bases, leaving 4 bases of the junction unmatched. The CDR3 has 15 residues. Germline V CDR1 and CDR2: SGDLS, YYNGEE. The CDR3 DNA follows: TGTGCCAGCAGCACGAGCGGGAACTCCTACAATGAGCAGTTCTTC. Translated: CASSTSGNSYNEQFF. The full variable domain, its missing parts supplied by reference TRBV9 and TRBJ2-1, is DSGVTQTPKHLITATGQRVTLRCSPRSGDLSVYWYQQSLDQGLQFLIQYYNGEERAKGNILERFSAQQFPDLHSELNLSSLELGDSALYFCASSTSGNSYNEQFFGPGTRLTVL.

This clonotype was counted only a few times. This chain uses TRBV5-1 with TRBJ2-1; no firm D call. The V end lost 5 bases, the J end lost 4 bases, and 13 bases lay between the germline ends. The germline CDR1 and CDR2 sequences are SGHRS and YFSETQ. The CDR3 has 14 residues. The CDR3 coding sequence is TGCGCCAGCAGACGGCTGGATCGGTACAATGAGCAGTTCTTC. Its protein is CASRRLDRYNEQFF.

This chain joins TRBV7-6 and TRBJ1-3, with 10 bases aligning to TRBD1. Germline assignment: CDR1 SGHVS and CDR2 FNYEAQ. V was pared by 2 bases and J by 9 bases, with 13 bases of the junction left unmatched. The CDR3 is 17 amino acids. The DNA of the CDR3 is TGTGCCAGCAGCTTAAAGCCGGAGACAGGGGGCGAAGTCACCATATATTTT. Translating gives CASSLKPETGGEVTIYF.

There are a few counts of this clonotype. The CDR3 bases are TGTGCCGCAGGCCCAGGACAGTCTGGCTATGGCTACACCTTC. This encodes CAAGPGQSGYGYTF. The V and J genes are TRBV19 and TRBJ1-2; possibly TRBD1 for D (6 bases). The CDR3 sequence is 14 residues long. From germline, CDR1 is LNHDA and CDR2 SQIVND (reference sequence). V was cut by 11 bases and J by 4 bases, with 20 bases left in between.

This clonotype occurred a few times. V is TRBV12-3 or TRBV12-4 and J is TRBJ1-2; D ambiguous. Trimming removed 1 base at V and 6 bases at J, with 9 bases between. The CDR3 is made up of 13 amino acids. The CDR3 DNA sequence: TGTGCCAGCAGTTTAGGGGAAGGTGATGGCTACACCTTC. Protein product: CASSLGEGDGYTF.

This clonotype showed up many times. The chain uses TRBV12-3 or TRBV12-4 and TRBJ1-5; no clear D gene. The CDR3 is 13 residues long. The ends were cut back, 6 bases at V and 6 bases at J, with 12 bases in the middle. The CDR3 nucleotides are TGTGCCAGCAGCCTAGGTCCGCGTCAGCCCCAGCATTTT. It encodes CASSLGPRQPQHF.

The V and J genes are TRBV27 and TRBJ1-5; the D gene is possibly TRBD1 (6 bases). The CDR3 extends over 14 amino acids. Germline loops: CDR1 MNHEY, CDR2 SMNVEV (reference sequence). The V and J ends lost 5 bases and 4 bases respectively, with 12 bases between them. CDR3 nucleotide sequence: TGTGCCAGCAGTCAACAGGGAGGGAATCAGCCCCAGCATTTT. Translated, it gives CASSQQGGNQPQHF.

This chain connects TRBV20-1 to TRBJ1-1, with TRBD1 as a possible D gene (5 bases). V lost 6 bases, J lost 0 bases, and 17 bases lay in between. Per germline, CDR1 DFQATT and CDR2 SNEGSKA (reference sequence). The CDR3 consists of 15 residues. CDR3 nucleotide sequence: TGCAGTGCCCCGAAGGTTCTAGGGGTGAACACTGAAGCTTTCTTT. Protein sequence: CSAPKVLGVNTEAFF.

This sequence joins TRBV3-1 and TRBJ1-1; D perhaps matches TRBD1 (6 bases). V was pared by 9 bases and J by 4 bases, with 21 bases between. The CDR3 is 15 amino acids. Germline V gene data show CDR1 as LGHDT and CDR2 as YNNKEL (reference sequence). The CDR3 protein is CASGKKTGTSTEAFF. CDR3 sequence (DNA): TGTGCCAGTGGAAAAAAAACAGGGACGAGCACTGAAGCTTTCTTT.

The chain is built from TRBV18 and TRBJ1-1; 11 bases fit TRBD1. Germline V gene sequence: CDR1 KGHSH, CDR2 LQKENI. J was trimmed by 6 bases and V by 4 bases; bases with no gene match: 13. The CDR3 is made up of 17 amino acids. The CDR3 nucleotides read TGTGCCAGCTCACTCGGACAGGGGGCGTTGAGGGTTGCTGAAGCTTTCTTT. This codes for CASSLGQGALRVAEAFF.

The chain combines TRBV27 with TRBJ2-3; tentatively, D is TRBD2 (6 bases). V gave up 5 bases and J gave up 1 base, with 13 bases separating them. CDR1 MNHEY and CDR2 SMNVEV come from the germline V gene (reference sequence). The CDR3 extends over 15 amino acids. The CDR3 coding sequence is TGTGCCAGCAGTAGGGGTGGGAGGCGCACAGATACGCAGTATTTT. It is translated as CASSRGGRRTDTQYF.

The V call is TRBV12-3 or TRBV12-4, the J call TRBJ1-3; maybe TRBD1 (6 bases). Trimming stripped 2 bases from V and 7 bases from J, with 21 bases between. The CDR3 spans 17 residues. In DNA, the CDR3 is TGTGCCAGCAGTTTACTTACGGGGGCCCCTTTCGCGAACACCATATATTTT. Translation: CASSLLTGAPFANTIYF.

This chain uses TRBV7-7 with TRBJ2-1; 8 bases fit TRBD2. The CDR3 has 15 amino acids. After removal of 1 base from V and 9 bases from J, the junction contained 8 bases not matched to a gene. Germline CDR1 SSHAT, CDR2 FNYEAQ (reference sequence). The DNA of the CDR3 is TGTGCCAGCAGCTTAGGTGGGCTAGCGGGCGGTGAGCAGTTCTTC. It specifies CASSLGGLAGGEQFF. Variable domain in full (rest from reference TRBV7-7 and TRBJ2-1): GAGVSQSPRYKVTKRGQDVTLRCDPISSHATLYWYQQALGQGPEFLTYFNYEAQPDKSGLPSDRFSAERPEGSISTLTIQRTEQRDSAMYRCASSLGGLAGGEQFFGPGTRLTVL.

V and J are TRBV5-1 and TRBJ2-3, with unresolved D. With 2 bases removed from V and 6 bases from J, the gap between germline ends came to 7 bases. Germline-derived CDR1 and CDR2 are SGHRS and YFSETQ. The CDR3 runs to 12 residues. DNA for the CDR3: TGCGCCAGCAGCTTCGAAGGGGATACGCAGTATTTT. Protein product: CASSFEGDTQYF. Using reference TRBV5-1 and TRBJ2-3 for the parts outside the CDR3, the full variable domain is KAGVTQTPRYLIKTRGQQVTLSCSPISGHRSVSWYQQTPGQGLQFLFEYFSETQRNKGNFPGRFSGRQFSNSRSEMNVSTLELGDSALYLCASSFEGDTQYFGPGTRLTVL.

The rearrangement links TRBV5-1 to TRBJ1-1; 7 nucleotides match TRBD1. V lost 5 bases and J lost 0; bases outside the gene matches: 7. The CDR3 has 15 residues. CDR1 SGHRS and CDR2 YFSETQ come from the germline V gene. The CDR3 spells CASRITTGMNTEAFF. CDR3 nucleotides: TGCGCCAGCAGAATTACGACAGGGATGAACACTGAAGCTTTCTTT.

The table lists this clonotype with a few counts. The chain joins TRBV6-1 to TRBJ1-1, with no clear D. Germline V gene lookup returns CDR1 MNHNS and CDR2 SASEGT. The V end lost 5 bases, the J end lost 1 base, and 8 bases lay between the germline ends. The CDR3 runs 13 residues. The CDR3: CASSNWKNTEAFF. In DNA, the CDR3 is TGTGCCAGCAGTAATTGGAAGAACACTGAAGCTTTCTTT.

This clonotype has only a few counts. The rearrangement joins TRBV6-1 to TRBJ2-3; D not certain. Trimming removed 3 bases at V and 2 bases at J, with 6 bases between. This CDR3 has 13 amino acids. The germline gives CDR1 MNHNS, CDR2 SASEGT. Written as DNA, the CDR3 is TGTGCCAGCAGTGAGCCGTACACAGATACGCAGTATTTT. Translated, it gives CASSEPYTDTQYF.

This clonotype was picked up a small number of times. The chain joins TRBV29-1 to TRBJ2-5; 8 positions match TRBD1. Per germline, CDR1 SQVTM and CDR2 ANQGSEA. The CDR3 is made up of 14 amino acids. V lost 4 bases, J lost 2 bases, and 6 bases stayed unmatched. CDR3 coding DNA: TGCAGCGTTGGACAGGGGCCTTCTCAAGAGACCCAGTACTTC. Residues: CSVGQGPSQETQYF. Variable domain in full (rest from reference TRBV29-1 and TRBJ2-5): SAVISQKPSRDICQRGTSLTIQCQVDSQVTMMFWYRQQPGQSLTLIATANQGSEATYESGFVIDKFPISRPNLTFSTLTVSNMSPEDSSIYLCSVGQGPSQETQYFGPGTRLLVL.

This clonotype turned up a few times. This chain joins TRBV4-2 and TRBJ2-5; perhaps TRBD2 as D (6 bases). Looked up from germline, CDR1 is LGHNA and CDR2 is YNFKEQ. V lost 3 bases and J 3 bases, leaving 17 bases between the germline ends. This CDR3 comprises 16 residues. The CDR3 spells CASSHFAPGVEETQYF. The CDR3 DNA follows: TGTGCCAGCAGCCATTTTGCGCCGGGAGTTGAAGAGACCCAGTACTTC.

The chain has TRBV5-6 and TRBJ2-1; 10 bases fit TRBD1. V lost 2 bases, J lost 1 base, and 9 bases stayed unmatched. The CDR3 loop spans 18 amino acids. Germline V gives CDR1 SGHDT, CDR2 YYEEEE. For the CDR3, the DNA is TGTGCCAGCAGCTTAGCAGGGGACAGGGGTAGTTCCTACAATGAGCAGTTCTTC. This translates into CASSLAGDRGSSYNEQFF.

This clonotype was seen only a few times. V usage is TRBV5-1 and J usage is TRBJ1-6; D unclear. This CDR3 is built from 13 residues. V was clipped by 0 bases and J by 13 bases, with 11 bases between them. Germline loops: CDR1 SGHRS, CDR2 YFSETQ. CDR3 in DNA: TGCGCCAGCAGCTTGGACGGATTGCGGCCCCTCCACTTT. Encoded protein: CASSLDGLRPLHF.

The chain joins TRBV2 to TRBJ2-3; unclear D gene. The CDR3 sequence is 12 residues long. Germline CDR1 SNHLY, CDR2 FYNNEI. Trimming removed 4 bases from V and 4 bases from J, with 6 bases in between. The CDR3 DNA reads TGTGCCAGCAGTGCCAGCCCAGATACGCAGTATTTT. This encodes CASSASPDTQYF.